These 22 T cell receptor beta chains were all obtained from the same sample, sequenced in a study of blood T cell repertoires in COVID-19. Profiled with immunoSEQ multiplex PCR; TCRdb holds only in-frame clones, not every one. The repertoire holds about 180,000 clones, with 70% to 90% as singletons. The sequenced material came from peripheral blood. The source of these receptors is a human donor with active or convalescent COVID-19. The donor label of this sample is uncertain.

The genes are TRBV10-3 and TRBJ2-1; 14 bases are a match to TRBD2. The CDR3 has 19 amino acids. V lost 4 bases, J lost 2 bases, and 10 bases stayed unmatched. Germline V lookup: CDR1 ENHRY, CDR2 SYGVKD. The CDR3 bases are TGTGCCATCAGTGGTCGACTAGCGGGAGGGCGTGTGCCCTACAATGAGCAGTTCTTC. Translated: CAISGRLAGGRVPYNEQFF.

The chain carries TRBV15 and TRBJ1-1; a weak D match, TRBD1 (5 bases). Trimming removed 5 bases from V and 0 bases from J, with 19 bases in between. The CDR3 has 17 amino acids. The germline V gene has CDR1 LNHNV and CDR2 YYDKDF (reference sequence). The CDR3 DNA reads as TGTGCCACCAGCGAATGGGGCTTGGGGCCTTTGAACACTGAAGCTTTCTTT. Protein sequence: CATSEWGLGPLNTEAFF.

The CDR3 protein is CASSQAPIVRNEQYF. The CDR3, as DNA: TGCGCCAGCAGCCAAGCACCAATTGTGAGGAACGAGCAGTACTTC. This chain uses TRBV4-1 with TRBJ2-7, with D unresolved. CDR3 size: 15 residues. The germline V gene encodes CDR1 MGHRA and CDR2 YSYEKL. V was pared by 1 base and J by 5 bases, with 15 bases between.

The rearrangement links TRBV7-9 to TRBJ1-6, with D possibly being TRBD1 (6 bases). Germline CDR1 SEHNR, CDR2 FQNEAQ (reference sequence). V lost 5 bases and J 10 bases, leaving 12 bases between the germline ends. The CDR3 spans 13 residues. The CDR3 coding sequence is TGTGCCAGCAGCCCAGGGGTACAGTCACCCCTCCACTTT. Protein sequence: CASSPGVQSPLHF.

The chain joins TRBV6-5 to TRBJ2-3, with D possibly being TRBD1 (5 bases). Trimming left V 2 bases short and J 7 bases short, with 13 bases between. Germline-derived CDR1 and CDR2 are MNHEY and SVGAGI. CDR3 length: 14 residues. The CDR3 reads CASSYGAGWNTQYF. DNA of the CDR3: TGTGCCAGCAGTTACGGGGCAGGATGGAATACGCAGTATTTT.

This clone was observed a single time. This rearrangement joins TRBV6-5 to TRBJ1-1; 7 bases fit TRBD1. Germline lookup yields CDR1 MNHEY and CDR2 SVGAGI. The V gene end was trimmed by 5 bases and the J gene end by 6 bases; junction bases not matched to a gene: 9. The CDR3 spans 14 residues. In DNA, the CDR3 is TGTGCCAGCAGTACCCCAGGGGGTGAGGCTGAAGCTTTCTTT. It encodes CASSTPGGEAEAFF.

The V call is TRBV2, the J call TRBJ1-5, with 7 positions matching TRBD1. Germline V gene lookup returns CDR1 SNHLY and CDR2 FYNNEI. There are 15 residues in the CDR3. Losses at the gene ends were 8 bases for V and 1 base for J; bases not matched to a gene: 8. Here the CDR3 DNA reads TGTGCCAGCTCCCAACAGGGGTTGAGCAATCAGCCCCAGCATTTT. Protein product: CASSQQGLSNQPQHF. Supplemented by reference TRBV2 and TRBJ1-5, the full variable domain reads EPEVTQTPSHQVTQMGQEVILRCVPISNHLYFYWYRQILGQKVEFLVSFYNNEISEKSEIFDDQFSVERPDGSNFTLKIRSTKLEDSAMYFCASSQQGLSNQPQHFGDGTRLSIL.

V usage is TRBV5-4 and J usage is TRBJ2-7; TRBD1 matches 7 bases. The CDR3 contains 14 residues. V lost 1 base, J lost 5 bases, and 6 bases stayed unmatched. Germline V gene data show CDR1 as SGHNT and CDR2 as YYREEE (reference sequence). CDR3 in amino acids: CASSLKTGSDEQYF. The CDR3, as DNA: TGTGCCAGCAGCTTGAAGACAGGGAGCGACGAGCAGTACTTC.

V usage is TRBV11-2 and J usage is TRBJ2-5; D is uncertain. This CDR3 region has 15 residues. Between the trimmed V and J ends, which lost 5 bases and 1 base, there was a span of 14 bases. Germline V lookup: CDR1 SGHAT, CDR2 FQNNGV. CDR3 nucleotide sequence: TGTGCCAGCAGCCCCCCTACTTCGAGCCAAGAGACCCAGTACTTC. Its translation is CASSPPTSSQETQYF.

The J gene is TRBJ1-1, the V gene TRBV3-1 (or the pseudogene TRBV3-2); D is possibly TRBD1 (5 bases). This CDR3 contains 15 residues. Per germline, CDR1 LGHDT and CDR2 YNNKEL (reference sequence). The V end lost 4 bases, the J end lost 1 base, and 13 bases lay between the germline ends. This chain's CDR3 is CASSRMGLKNTEAFF. The CDR3 nucleotides are TGTGCCAGCAGCCGGATGGGACTGAAGAACACTGAAGCTTTCTTT.

This sequence joins TRBV9 and TRBJ2-5, with 10 nucleotides matching TRBD1. CDR3 length: 14 residues. V shed 1 base and J 4 bases; nucleotides not matched to a gene: 1. CDR1 and CDR2 from the germline V gene are SGDLS and YYNGEE. The CDR3 loop is CASSVRTGGETQYF. As DNA, the CDR3 is TGTGCCAGCAGCGTACGGACAGGGGGAGAGACCCAGTACTTC.

The gene calls are TRBV19 and TRBJ2-1; 11 bases align to TRBD2. The CDR3 consists of 13 residues. The junction had 12 bases not matched to a gene; V was cut back by 8 bases and J by 15 bases. Per germline, CDR1 LNHDA and CDR2 SQIVND (reference sequence). CDR3 bases: TGTGCCAGTCGGCTGACTAGCGGGGCCCCCTGGTTCTTC. As protein: CASRLTSGAPWFF.

J is TRBJ1-5 and V is TRBV7-8; possible D gene TRBD1, 5 bases. Germline values: CDR1 SGHVS, CDR2 FQNEAQ. With 5 bases removed from V and 7 bases from J, the gap between germline ends came to 18 bases. The CDR3 covers 15 residues. The CDR3 loop is CASSGMGQGGQPQHF. The CDR3 DNA sequence: TGTGCCAGCAGCGGGATGGGGCAGGGTGGGCAGCCCCAGCATTTT.

The table lists this clone with a count of one. The CDR3 reads CASSQRQGGPMEAFF. Written as DNA, the CDR3 is TGTGCCAGCTCCCAAAGACAGGGCGGGCCCATGGAAGCTTTCTTT. The gene calls are TRBV18 and TRBJ1-1, with 7 bases identical to TRBD1. From germline, CDR1 is KGHSH and CDR2 LQKENI. V dropped 6 bases and J dropped 8; count of bases not matched to a gene: 15. The CDR3 length is 15 residues. Full variable domain (remainder filled in from reference TRBV18 and TRBJ1-1): NAGVMQNPRHLVRRRGQEARLRCSPMKGHSHVYWYRQLPEEGLKFMVYLQKENIIDESGMPKERFSAEFPKEGPSILRIQQVVRGDSAAYFCASSQRQGGPMEAFFGQGTRLTVV.

This clone showed up just a few times. The chain links TRBV29-1 to TRBJ1-2; D might be TRBD1 (6 bases). This CDR3 comprises 11 residues. V lost 7 bases and J lost 8, with 14 bases in between. The V gene's germline CDR1 is SQVTM and CDR2 ANQGSEA. CDR3: CSDYRVGGYTF. In DNA, the CDR3 is TGCAGCGACTACAGGGTAGGAGGCTACACCTTC.

The chain links TRBV29-1 to TRBJ2-7; 8 nucleotides align to TRBD2. CDR3 length equals 16 residues. Germline trimming cut 1 base from V and 3 bases from J; bases unmatched to any gene: 11. Germline loops: CDR1 SQVTM, CDR2 ANQGSEA. CDR3 DNA sequence: TGCAGCGTTGAAGGGCTCTTATCCGGGGGGGGCTACGAGCAGTACTTC. It codes for CSVEGLLSGGGYEQYF.

V is TRBV9 and J is TRBJ1-1; maybe TRBD1 (6 bases). CDR1 SGDLS and CDR2 YYNGEE come from the germline V gene. The CDR3 has 17 amino acids. V gave up 4 bases and J gave up 1 base, with 20 bases separating them. The CDR3 sequence: CASSPHPQGRGNTEAFF. DNA for the CDR3: TGTGCCAGCAGCCCCCATCCACAGGGTCGAGGGAACACTGAAGCTTTCTTT.

The rearrangement joins TRBV2 to TRBJ1-4; D remains ambiguous. The CDR3 is 14 amino acids. Trimming removed 7 bases from V and 0 bases from J, with 9 bases in between. The germline V gene has CDR1 SNHLY and CDR2 FYNNEI. CDR3 protein: CASKSVATNEKLFF. The CDR3 nucleotides read TGTGCCAGCAAATCGGTTGCAACTAATGAAAAACTGTTTTTT.

CDR3 loop: CASSRGNYGYTF. CDR3 sequence (DNA): TGTGCCAGTAGTCGGGGGAACTATGGCTACACCTTC. The chain is built from TRBV19 and TRBJ1-2; D is perhaps TRBD1 (5 bases). In germline, CDR1 is LNHDA, CDR2 SQIVND (reference sequence). V was cut by 5 bases and J by 2 bases, with 6 bases left in between. The CDR3 extends over 12 amino acids.

This clone was seen a handful of times. The V and J genes are TRBV4-3 and TRBJ1-3; possibly TRBD1 for D (6 bases). The CDR3 has 15 residues. Germline V gene data show CDR1 as LGHNA and CDR2 as YSLEER. V was shortened by 0 bases and J by 3 bases, with 9 bases between the two germline ends. CDR3 bases: TGCGCCAGCAGCCAAGAGGGGGGGCTTGGAAACACCATATATTTT. Protein product: CASSQEGGLGNTIYF.

The V call is TRBV15, the J call TRBJ1-4; TRBD1 agrees at 10 bases. From germline, CDR1 is LNHNV and CDR2 YYDKDF (reference sequence). The CDR3 consists of 16 residues. Trimming cost V 5 bases and J 5 bases; bases outside gene matches: 8. The CDR3 DNA reads as TGTGCCACCAGCGGAAAACCGGGACAGGGGAATGAAAAACTGTTTTTT. Protein: CATSGKPGQGNEKLFF. The complete variable domain, with remaining parts taken from reference TRBV15 and TRBJ1-4, reads DAMVIQNPRYQVTQFGKPVTLSCSQTLNHNVMYWYQQKSSQAPKLLFHYYDKDFNNEADTPDNFQSRRPNTSFCFLDIRSPGLGDTAMYLCATSGKPGQGNEKLFFGSGTQLSVL.

The V gene is TRBV2, the J gene TRBJ2-5; TRBD2 matches at 14 bases. Germline CDR1 SNHLY, CDR2 FYNNEI. The J segment lost 5 bases and the V segment lost 3 bases, leaving 11 bases of the junction unmatched. The CDR3 covers 18 residues. The CDR3 DNA reads as TGTGCCAGCAGTGACGAGACTAGCGGGGGGGCTAGTTCGGAGACCCAGTACTTC. Residues: CASSDETSGGASSETQYF.